This TCR beta chain derives from a study of T-cell reconstitution after alpha-beta-depleted transplantation in children. General study points: Hyperexpanded clones declined; after one year, newly produced T cells mostly supplied diversity. About two months after transplant, alpha-beta T cells reportedly came from several hundred expanded graft clones.

Unique molecular identifiers were incorporated into the prepared TCRbeta library. In TCRdb, the PCR reads were re-called with MiXCR into one record per CDR3 protein. Of about 17,000 distinct CDR3 sequences in the sample, approximately 5.3% were seen once. The CDR3 length is 15 residues. CDR1 SGHRS and CDR2 YFSETQ come from the germline V gene. Trimming took off 2 bases at V and 1 base at J, with 10 bases between the two ends. In this sample, this clonotype turned up many times. Its cognate antigen is unknown. The clonotype was recovered from a boy under 18 with acute lymphoblastic leukemia, due to receive a stem cell transplant. The specimen comprised PBMCs, sampled before TCRalphabeta/CD19-depleted stem cell transplant. The rearrangement links TRBV5-1 to TRBJ1-3, with a tentative D call TRBD1 (5 bases). CDR3 protein: CASSLGGASGNTIYF. CDR3 nucleotide sequence: TGCGCCAGCAGCTTAGGTGGGGCTTCTGGAAACACCATATATTTT.